This T cell receptor (beta chain) was obtained from a study of low-dose radiotherapy and immunotherapy resistance in tumors. Time point meaning: after trial treatment. This sample's treatment: LDRT plus nivolumab, ipilimumab, low-dose cyclophosphamide and aspirin (RACIN trial). Primers used for first-strand cDNA, a TRAV- and TRBV-specific set, covered both alpha and beta chains. A roughly 22-cycle PCR with a constant-region primer and V-primer adapter amplified TCRs. TCRdb used MiXCR to reprocess the reads, holding one entry per CDR3 protein. The table has about 44,000 distinct CDR3 sequences, less than 30% seen once; the top ten hold 10%. In this sample, this clonotype turned up many times. The sequence was collected from a male donor with prostate cancer. The sequences come from PBMCs, collected after low-dose radiotherapy plus immunotherapy.

Written as DNA, the CDR3 is TGTGCCAGCAGCCAAACTGAAGCCCGCGAGGCGCAGTATTTT. Translating gives CASSQTEAREAQYF. The V and J genes are TRBV3-1 and TRBJ2-3; no firm D call. Trimming took off 2 bases at V and 10 bases at J, with 16 bases between the two ends. CDR1 and CDR2 from the germline V gene are LGHDT and YNNKEL (reference sequence). The CDR3 consists of 14 residues.